A selection of T cell receptor beta chains follows, all from one sample in a study of blood T cells in healthy people across ages. TCRdb called the 5' RACE reads again in MiXCR, with one record for every CDR3 protein. This repertoire shows roughly 500,000 distinct CDR3 sequences, about 26% found once; its top ten account for less than 20%. Input material: blood. These TCRs come from a woman aged 65 to 85 in good health. Both conserved end residues are part of each CDR3. The order of the fields is J gene, V gene, D gene, clone size, CDR3 DNA, CDR3 protein. A D gene is named only where the DNA matches it firmly. Size tells how often a clone was seen (once, few, many) or the class of an expanded clone, and some rows leave it out.

j_gene: TRBJ1-1
v_gene: TRBV20-1
d_gene: TRBD1
abundance: few
CDR3nt: TGCAGTGCGCGCCACAGGGGCGGAGGGGGGTCGTTT
CDR3aa: CSARHRGGGGSF

j_gene: TRBJ2-5
v_gene: TRBV10-3
d_gene: NA
abundance: NA
CDR3nt: TGTGCCATCAGTGGACAGGAAATTGTGGGGACCCAGTACTTC
CDR3aa: CAISGQEIVGTQYF

j_gene: TRBJ1-2
v_gene: TRBV7-2
d_gene: TRBD1
abundance: few
CDR3nt: TGTGCCAGCAGCCTCAACTCCAGGACAGGCGCTCCCCTCTATGGCTACACCTTC
CDR3aa: CASSLNSRTGAPLYGYTF

j_gene: TRBJ2-1
v_gene: TRBV6-1
d_gene: TRBD1
abundance: NA
CDR3nt: TGTGCCAGCATTAGACAGGGGCCCAGCTCCTACAATGAGCAGTTCTTC
CDR3aa: CASIRQGPSSYNEQFF

j_gene: TRBJ2-3
v_gene: TRBV6-4
d_gene: TRBD2
abundance: NA
CDR3nt: TGTGCCAGCAGTGAGTCTAGCGGGGGAAGCACAGATACGCAGTATTTT
CDR3aa: CASSESSGGSTDTQYF

j_gene: TRBJ2-5
v_gene: TRBV24-1
d_gene: NA
abundance: NA
CDR3nt: TGTGCCACCAGTGCGGGGGTCCCGGGGACCCAGTACTTC
CDR3aa: CATSAGVPGTQYF

j_gene: TRBJ2-2
v_gene: TRBV6-5
d_gene: NA
abundance: few
CDR3nt: TGTGCCAGCAGAGACATCCGGAACACCGGGGAGCTGTTTTTT
CDR3aa: CASRDIRNTGELFF

j_gene: TRBJ2-2
v_gene: TRBV28
d_gene: NA
abundance: few
CDR3nt: TGTGCCAGCAGTACCGCAGGGACCGCAGGCACCGGGGAGCTGTTTTTT
CDR3aa: CASSTAGTAGTGELFF

j_gene: TRBJ2-5
v_gene: TRBV7-3
d_gene: NA
abundance: NA
CDR3nt: TGTGCCAGCAGCGCGTCCAATGGGGAGACCCAGTGCTTC
CDR3aa: CASSASNGETQCF

j_gene: TRBJ1-2
v_gene: TRBV7-9
d_gene: TRBD1
abundance: few
CDR3nt: TGTGCCAGCAGCTCAGGGGGCGCCGAGGGCTACACCTTC
CDR3aa: CASSSGGAEGYTF

j_gene: TRBJ1-2
v_gene: TRBV24-1
d_gene: NA
abundance: NA
CDR3nt: TGTGCCACCAAGCGGACAGTTTATGGCTACACCTTC
CDR3aa: CATKRTVYGYTF

j_gene: TRBJ2-3
v_gene: TRBV27
d_gene: NA
abundance: few
CDR3nt: TGTGCCAGCAGTTTAGGCCCGCCAGATACGCAGTATTTT
CDR3aa: CASSLGPPDTQYF

j_gene: TRBJ2-1
v_gene: TRBV2
d_gene: TRBD2
abundance: NA
CDR3nt: TGTGCCAGCAGAGGGCGGGGGGATTTATACAATGAGCAGTTCTTC
CDR3aa: CASRGRGDLYNEQFF

j_gene: TRBJ2-2
v_gene: TRBV5-1
d_gene: NA
abundance: few
CDR3nt: TGCGCCAGCAGCTACCGGGCCCCAAGGGACACCGGGGAGCTGTTTTTT
CDR3aa: CASSYRAPRDTGELFF

j_gene: TRBJ1-2
v_gene: TRBV29-1
d_gene: NA
abundance: many
CDR3nt: TGCAGCGTTGGGGCTGGACAGCCATCGGGCTACACCTTC
CDR3aa: CSVGAGQPSGYTF

j_gene: TRBJ2-1
v_gene: TRBV5-1
d_gene: NA
abundance: few
CDR3nt: TGCGCCAGCAGCCAAGGGACTCCTACCTACAATGAGCAGTTCTTC
CDR3aa: CASSQGTPTYNEQFF

j_gene: TRBJ2-3
v_gene: TRBV12-5
d_gene: TRBD2
abundance: NA
CDR3nt: TGTGCTAGTGGTTTCCCAAGACTAGCGGGGGGCTTGGATACGCAGTATTTT
CDR3aa: CASGFPRLAGGLDTQYF